Each of the 10 T cell receptor beta chains below was sequenced from the same sample in a study of blood T cell repertoires in COVID-19. This table comes from immunoSEQ multiplex PCR, and its TCRdb copy is limited to in-frame clones, with some not included. The table includes fewer than 65,000 clones, 75% to 90% detected once. What was sequenced was peripheral blood. These receptors all come from a man aged 55 to 69 with acute or convalescent COVID-19.

This chain connects TRBV27 to TRBJ2-5, with a tentative D call TRBD2 (5 bases). CDR1 and CDR2 from the germline V gene are MNHEY and SMNVEV (reference sequence). The CDR3 runs 16 residues. V was pared by 5 bases and J by 0 bases, with 16 bases between. DNA of the CDR3: TGTGCCAGCAGTGGGTTACGGGATAGTTACCAAGAGACCCAGTACTTC. Protein product: CASSGLRDSYQETQYF.

V and J are TRBV10-2 and TRBJ2-5, with D uncertain. The germline CDR1 and CDR2 sequences are WSHSY and SAAADI. Trimming pared 8 bases from V and 2 bases from J, leaving 9 bases between. CDR3 size: 12 residues. CDR3 sequence (DNA): TGCGCCAGCGCAGGTGCTCAAGAGACCCAGTACTTC. Its protein product is CASAGAQETQYF.

The V gene is TRBV7-2, the J gene TRBJ2-3, with 9 nucleotides matching TRBD2. The CDR3 is 17 amino acids. Germline CDR1 SGHTA, CDR2 FQGNSA. Germline trimming cut 5 bases from V and 0 bases from J; bases unmatched to any gene: 9. In nucleotides, the CDR3 is TGTGCCAGCAGCCCCCCAGCGGGGGGCCCTAGCACAGATACGCAGTATTTT. Its protein is CASSPPAGGPSTDTQYF.

The genes are TRBV7-2 and TRBJ1-1; D unclear. Trimming removed 5 bases from V and 0 bases from J, with 10 bases in between. This CDR3 is built from 14 residues. The germline V gene encodes CDR1 SGHTA and CDR2 FQGNSA. CDR3 amino acids: CASSQMGVNTEAFF. The CDR3 nucleotides read TGTGCCAGCAGCCAAATGGGAGTGAACACTGAAGCTTTCTTT.

This chain links TRBV6-5 with TRBJ2-5; D unresolved. The germline V and J ends were trimmed by 9 bases and 0 bases, with 8 bases remaining between them. Germline CDR1 is MNHEY and CDR2 is SVGAGI. The CDR3 loop spans 12 amino acids. CDR3 sequence: CASTEYQETQYF. CDR3 DNA sequence: TGTGCCAGTACAGAGTACCAAGAGACCCAGTACTTC.

V and J are TRBV18 and TRBJ2-5, with TRBD1 identical over 9 bases. V lost 2 bases and J lost 5; bases outside the gene matches: 6. The CDR3 has 15 amino acids. Germline CDR1 is KGHSH and CDR2 is LQKENI. CDR3 coding DNA: TGTGCCAGCTCACCATACAGGGGGCTTGGGGAGACCCAGTACTTC. Translating it yields CASSPYRGLGETQYF. The full variable domain, with the rest looked up from reference TRBV18 and TRBJ2-5, is NAGVMQNPRHLVRRRGQEARLRCSPMKGHSHVYWYRQLPEEGLKFMVYLQKENIIDESGMPKERFSAEFPKEGPSILRIQQVVRGDSAAYFCASSPYRGLGETQYFGPGTRLLVL.

V gene TRBV6-4 combines with J gene TRBJ1-2; TRBD1 might be the D (5 bases). The germline V and J ends were trimmed by 6 bases and 6 bases, with 23 bases remaining between them. The CDR3 has 16 residues. CDR1 MRHNA and CDR2 SNTAGT come from the germline V gene. CDR3 amino acids: CASREPQGEGINGYTF. In DNA form, the CDR3 reads TGTGCCAGCAGGGAGCCGCAGGGTGAAGGAATTAATGGCTACACCTTC.

This clone has just a few counts. This chain joins TRBV10-3 and TRBJ2-7; D gene ambiguous. Germline CDR1 reads ENHRY; CDR2 reads SYGVKD. The length of the CDR3 is 12 residues. V gave up 3 bases and J gave up 2 bases, with 5 bases separating them. The CDR3 DNA reads as TGTGCCATCAGTGACGAGGCCTACGAGCAGTACTTC. Encoded protein: CAISDEAYEQYF.

The V gene is TRBV6-5, the J gene TRBJ1-1; no clear D. This CDR3 comprises 13 residues. V was trimmed by 0 bases and J by 6 bases, leaving 8 bases between them. Per the germline V gene, CDR1 is MNHEY and CDR2 is SVGAGI. CDR3 nucleotide sequence: TGTGCCAGCAGTTACTCGATCGGGGCTGAAGCTTTCTTT. Translated, it gives CASSYSIGAEAFF.

V gene TRBV10-3 combines with J gene TRBJ1-2; no firm D call. The germline V gene encodes CDR1 ENHRY and CDR2 SYGVKD. V was shortened by 5 bases and J by 0 bases, with 10 bases between the two germline ends. The CDR3 is 14 amino acids. CDR3 loop: CAISLNSANYGYTF. CDR3 DNA: TGTGCCATCAGTTTGAACTCGGCTAACTATGGCTACACCTTC.